The next 23 T cell receptor beta chains were all read from a single sample in a study of T cells in Graves' hyperthyroidism and ophthalmopathy. The source material, RNA transcripts, was used to amplify TCR beta CDR3 regions. The HTBI primer set drove a first-round RT-PCR of the TCR CDR3. TCRdb called the multiplex PCR reads again in MiXCR, with one record for every CDR3 protein. Of around 420,000 distinct CDR3 sequences in the sample, 12% to 15% were seen once. The sequencing input was blood. These receptors came from a young woman with Graves' hyperthyroidism.

The chain couples TRBV7-9 to TRBJ2-1, with 8 bases matching TRBD2. Looked up from germline, CDR1 is SEHNR and CDR2 is FQNEAQ (reference sequence). The V gene end was trimmed by 5 bases and the J gene end by 9 bases; junction bases not matched to a gene: 9. CDR3 size: 14 residues. CDR3 DNA sequence: TGTGCCAGCAGCCCACAGGGCGGGAGGAGTGAGCAGTTCTTC. Residues: CASSPQGGRSEQFF. The full variable domain, rest sourced from reference TRBV7-9 and TRBJ2-1, is DTGVSQNPRHKITKRGQNVTFRCDPISEHNRLYWYRQTLGQGPEFLTYFQNEAQLEKSRLLSDRFSAERPKGSFSTLEIQRTEQGDSAMYLCASSPQGGRSEQFFGPGTRLTVL.

In its sample, this clonotype was seen many times. V and J are TRBV5-1 and TRBJ2-3, with TRBD1 matching over 7 bases. This CDR3 is built from 14 residues. With V trimmed by 0 bases and J by 4 bases, 2 bases remained unmatched. Germline V CDR1 and CDR2: SGHRS, YFSETQ. The CDR3 DNA follows: TGCGCCAGCAGCTTGGGACAGGGTCCAGATACGCAGTATTTT. Translating gives CASSLGQGPDTQYF.

The sample holds one count of this clonotype. The J gene is TRBJ1-5, the V gene TRBV28; perhaps TRBD1 as D (5 bases). Germline CDR1 and CDR2: MDHEN and SYDVKM. The CDR3 is 15 residues long. Trimming cost V 4 bases and J 2 bases, with 12 bases left between them. In nucleotides, the CDR3 is TGTGCCAGCAGTTCTAGGGGATTGGGCAATCAGCCCCAGCATTTT. The encoded protein is CASSSRGLGNQPQHF. Supplemented by reference TRBV28 and TRBJ1-5, the full variable domain reads DVKVTQSSRYLVKRTGEKVFLECVQDMDHENMFWYRQDPGLGLRLIYFSYDVKMKEKGDIPEGYSVSREKKERFSLILESASTNQTSMYLCASSSRGLGNQPQHFGDGTRLSIL.

This chain links TRBV6-5 with TRBJ1-2, with D perhaps matching TRBD1 (6 bases). The CDR3 consists of 14 residues. V gave up 0 bases and J gave up 2 bases, with 7 bases separating them. Germline loops: CDR1 MNHEY, CDR2 SVGAGI. The CDR3 sequence is CASSYSQGNYGYTF. The CDR3 region has the DNA TGTGCCAGCAGTTACTCCCAGGGGAACTATGGCTACACCTTC.

The chain joins TRBV5-1 to TRBJ2-7; D is unclear. V lost 4 bases, J lost 5 bases, and 7 bases lay in between. Germline V CDR1 and CDR2: SGHRS, YFSETQ. The length of the CDR3 is 11 residues. As DNA, the CDR3 is TGCGCCAGCAGCGGTAGGGACGAGCAGTACTTC. Protein sequence: CASSGRDEQYF.

This clonotype was detected ten times or more. This chain links TRBV10-3 with TRBJ2-7; a possible D gene is TRBD2 (5 bases). Trimming took off 2 bases at V and 0 bases at J, with 5 bases between the two ends. CDR1 is ENHRY and CDR2 is SYGVKD in the germline V gene. The CDR3 totals 13 residues. The CDR3 DNA reads TGTGCCATCAGTGAGCGGGACTCCTACGAGCAGTACTTC. Its protein product is CAISERDSYEQYF.

The chain is built from TRBV11-2 and TRBJ2-5; TRBD1 agrees at 10 bases. Germline values: CDR1 SGHAT, CDR2 FQNNGV. The CDR3 spans 13 residues. V was clipped by 6 bases and J by 5 bases; unmatched bases: 3. CDR3 in DNA: TGTGCCAGCAGGACAGGGGGCGTGGAGACCCAGTACTTC. This gives the protein CASRTGGVETQYF.

This clonotype was counted ten times or more. The chain recombines TRBV10-3 with TRBJ1-2; tentative D call: TRBD1 (5 bases). The CDR3 extends over 17 amino acids. In germline, CDR1 is ENHRY, CDR2 SYGVKD. Trimming left V 3 bases short and J 8 bases short, with 25 bases between. CDR3 in DNA: TGTGCCATCAGTGACCCAACCTCCCCCCCGGGGACGGGAGGCTACACCTTC. This gives the protein CAISDPTSPPGTGGYTF.

J is TRBJ2-2 and V is TRBV4-3; perhaps TRBD2 as D (6 bases). This CDR3 comprises 16 residues. V lost 1 base and J 2 bases, leaving 11 bases between the germline ends. CDR1 and CDR2 (germline): LGHNA, YSLEER. CDR3 protein: CASSQGGTLNTGELFF. The CDR3 DNA reads TGCGCCAGCAGCCAAGGCGGGACTCTCAACACCGGGGAGCTGTTTTTT.

This clonotype was observed a few times. J is TRBJ2-2 and V is TRBV19, with 11 bases aligning to TRBD2. The CDR3 has 18 amino acids. Germline assignment: CDR1 LNHDA and CDR2 SQIVND (reference sequence). V dropped 10 bases and J dropped 5; count of bases not matched to a gene: 18. The CDR3 is CATTLFYSGRARTGELFF. The CDR3, as DNA: TGTGCCACCACCCTTTTCTATAGCGGGAGGGCCCGGACCGGGGAGCTGTTTTTT.

This clonotype was detected many times. The rearrangement joins TRBV6-5 to TRBJ2-5, with TRBD2 identical over 12 bases. J lost 14 bases, V lost 0 bases, and 10 bases had no gene match. The CDR3 covers 15 residues. CDR1 MNHEY and CDR2 SVGAGI come from the germline V gene. The DNA of the CDR3 is TGTGCCAGCAGTTACTCGAGACTAGCGGGAGAGCGAATATACTTC. Protein: CASSYSRLAGERIYF.

Many counts were recorded for this clonotype. The chain employs TRBV27 and TRBJ2-1, with D uncertain. From germline, CDR1 is MNHEY and CDR2 SMNVEV (reference sequence). With 0 bases removed from V and 8 bases from J, the gap between germline ends came to 11 bases. This CDR3 contains 14 residues. The CDR3: CASSLSFSLDEQFF. The CDR3 DNA follows: TGTGCCAGCAGTTTATCGTTCTCCCTTGATGAGCAGTTCTTC.

This clonotype was detected many times. The chain uses TRBV29-1 and TRBJ2-3; D unclear. The CDR3 runs 12 residues. Trimming took 6 bases from V and 0 from J, leaving 7 bases between them. The germline CDR1 and CDR2 sequences are SQVTM and ANQGSEA. CDR3 nucleotide sequence: TGCAGCGTAACATTCAGCACAGATACGCAGTATTTT. Protein product: CSVTFSTDTQYF.

There are many counts of this clonotype. CDR3 in amino acids: CASRGHSYYEQYF. For the CDR3, the DNA is TGTGCCAGCAGGGGCCACAGCTACTACGAGCAGTACTTC. This rearrangement joins TRBV27 to TRBJ2-7, with unresolved D. The germline V gene encodes CDR1 MNHEY and CDR2 SMNVEV (reference sequence). The CDR3 length is 13 residues. Deletions cut 6 bases from V and 3 bases from J, with 12 bases between.

This clonotype has just a few counts. The chain carries TRBV5-1 and TRBJ2-7; no clear D. Trimming removed 0 bases from V and 0 bases from J, with 7 bases in between. The germline V gene has CDR1 SGHRS and CDR2 YFSETQ. There are 14 residues in the CDR3. CDR3 DNA: TGCGCCAGCAGCTTGGTCTACAACTCCTACGAGCAGTACTTC. It encodes CASSLVYNSYEQYF.

This chain joins TRBV4-2 and TRBJ2-3, with 11 bases matching TRBD2. Germline CDR1 and CDR2: LGHNA and YNFKEQ. V lost 3 bases, J lost 6 bases, and 8 bases stayed unmatched. CDR3 size: 16 residues. CDR3 sequence (DNA): TGTGCCAGCAGCCAGGAAGGGACTAGCGGCGGCGATACGCAGTATTTT. Translated, it gives CASSQEGTSGGDTQYF.

The genes are TRBV2 and TRBJ2-7, with 11 positions matching TRBD1. The CDR3 runs 14 residues. The V segment lost 6 bases and the J segment 7 bases; nucleotides outside the gene matches: 8. CDR1 is SNHLY and CDR2 is FYNNEI in the germline V gene. The CDR3, as DNA: TGTGCCAGCAGGTCCGGGACAGGGGGTTGGGAGCAGTACTTC. It encodes CASRSGTGGWEQYF. Full variable domain (missing parts from reference TRBV2 and TRBJ2-7): EPEVTQTPSHQVTQMGQEVILRCVPISNHLYFYWYRQILGQKVEFLVSFYNNEISEKSEIFDDQFSVERPDGSNFTLKIRSTKLEDSAMYFCASRSGTGGWEQYFGPGTRLTVT.

Ten or more counts support this clonotype. This chain connects TRBV27 to TRBJ2-1, with D unresolved. This CDR3 spans 14 amino acids. V was cut by 2 bases and J by 7 bases, with 12 bases left in between. In germline, CDR1 is MNHEY, CDR2 SMNVEV (reference sequence). The CDR3 DNA reads TGTGCCAGCAGTTTACTGGGTGGGAATAATGAGCAGTTCTTC. Translated, it gives CASSLLGGNNEQFF.

This clonotype has just a few counts. The rearrangement uses TRBV9 and TRBJ2-7; D is uncertain. This CDR3 is built from 13 residues. Trimming pared 0 bases from V and 7 bases from J, leaving 11 bases between. Germline CDR1 reads SGDLS; CDR2 reads YYNGEE. CDR3 sequence reads: CASSVAEHREQYF. CDR3 nucleotide sequence: TGTGCCAGCAGCGTAGCTGAGCACCGGGAGCAGTACTTC.

This clonotype was recorded many times. This chain links TRBV12-3 or TRBV12-4 with TRBJ2-1; 10 positions agree with TRBD2. V lost 5 bases and J lost 4; bases outside the gene matches: 14. The CDR3 contains 18 residues. As DNA, the CDR3 is TGTGCCAGCAGTATAACTGAAGCGGGAGGGCCAGGGTACAATGAGCAGTTCTTC. This sequence encodes CASSITEAGGPGYNEQFF.

This chain links TRBV15 with TRBJ2-5; 9 bases match TRBD1. The germline V gene encodes CDR1 LNHNV and CDR2 YYDKDF (reference sequence). CDR3 length: 14 amino acids. V shed 5 bases and J 3 bases; nucleotides not matched to a gene: 4. The CDR3 protein is CATSGTGSEETQYF. CDR3 sequence (DNA): TGTGCCACCAGCGGGACAGGGTCGGAAGAGACCCAGTACTTC.

CDR3 amino acids: CAIYPQGTSGYEQYF. The CDR3 DNA sequence: TGTGCCATCTACCCCCAAGGGACTAGCGGCTACGAGCAGTACTTC. The chain uses TRBV5-6 and TRBJ2-7, with TRBD2 identical over 11 bases. This CDR3 has 15 amino acids. The V segment lost 9 bases and the J segment 3 bases; nucleotides outside the gene matches: 11. CDR1 is SGHDT and CDR2 is YYEEEE in the germline V gene. The complete variable domain, with remaining parts taken from reference TRBV5-6 and TRBJ2-7, reads DAGVTQSPTHLIKTRGQQVTLRCSPKSGHDTVSWYQQALGQGPQFIFQYYEEEERQRGNFPDRFSGHQFPNYSSELNVNALLLGDSALYLCAIYPQGTSGYEQYFGPGTRLTVT.

This clonotype was seen more than once but under ten times. V is TRBV19 and J is TRBJ2-3; D is ambiguous. The V gene lost 3 bases and the J gene lost 4 bases, with 5 bases spanning the gap. The length of the CDR3 is 12 residues. From germline, CDR1 is LNHDA and CDR2 SQIVND (reference sequence). CDR3: CASSMVADTQYF. The CDR3, as DNA: TGTGCCAGTAGTATGGTGGCAGATACGCAGTATTTT.